This T cell receptor (beta chain) was documented in a study of T cells in Graves' hyperthyroidism and ophthalmopathy. This clonotype was seen only a few times. RNA transcripts were the template for amplifying TCR beta CDR3 regions. HTBI primers were used for first-round RT-PCR of the TCR CDR3. In TCRdb, the multiplex PCR reads were re-called with MiXCR into one record per CDR3 protein. The sample records hundreds of thousands of distinct CDR3 sequences, approximately 14% being singletons. The V and J ends lost 0 bases and 7 bases respectively, with 10 bases between them. The CDR3 covers 14 residues. CDR1 LGHNA and CDR2 YNFKEQ come from the germline V gene.

This chain uses TRBV4-2 with TRBJ2-1, with D perhaps matching TRBD2 (6 bases). The TCR comes from a woman younger than 30 with Graves' hyperthyroidism. Sequencing was carried out using blood. The CDR3 sequence is CASSQDGRRNEQFF. The CDR3 coding sequence is TGTGCCAGCAGCCAAGATGGGAGGCGGAATGAGCAGTTCTTC.